The 31 T cell receptor beta chains below were found in one sample sequenced in a study of blood T cell repertoires in COVID-19. Using immunoSEQ multiplex PCR, the repertoire was profiled, and TCRdb retains in-frame clones only, with some absent. The data hold some 150,000 clones, with 88% observed a single time. Sequencing input: peripheral blood. Source of these receptors: a woman aged 55-70 years with acute or convalescent COVID-19.

This chain joins TRBV4-1 and TRBJ2-7, with D possibly being TRBD2 (7 bases). This CDR3 comprises 18 residues. Trimming stripped 1 base from V and 1 base from J, with 20 bases between. The V gene's germline CDR1 is MGHRA and CDR2 YSYEKL. The CDR3 sequence is CASSQGTLGGATSYEQYF. The CDR3 DNA sequence: TGCGCCAGCAGCCAAGGCACCCTGGGGGGGGCGACGTCCTACGAGCAGTACTTC.

This CDR3 is CDRGGPYEQYF. As DNA, the CDR3 is TGTGACAGGGGGGGTCCCTACGAGCAGTACTTC. V and J are TRBV6-7 and TRBJ2-7, with D perhaps TRBD1 (8 bases). TRBV6-7 falls under the ORF class, with uncertain function. The CDR3 contains 11 residues.

This chain uses TRBV5-1 with TRBJ1-5; 10 bases align to TRBD1. Per germline, CDR1 SGHRS and CDR2 YFSETQ. The junction had 10 bases not matched to a gene; V was cut back by 4 bases and J by 6 bases. This CDR3 is 16 amino acids long. For the CDR3, the DNA is TGCGCCAGCAGCCAAGGCCCCGGGACAGGGGTTCAGCCCCAGCATTTT. This translates into CASSQGPGTGVQPQHF.

The chain is built from TRBV7-2 and TRBJ1-3, with a possible D match to TRBD1 (6 bases). Germline V gene sequence: CDR1 SGHTA, CDR2 FQGNSA. V was pared by 1 base and J by 0 bases, with 16 bases between. The CDR3 has 18 residues. For the CDR3, the DNA is TGTGCCAGCAGCTTAGTCCGGGACACCACTCTCTCTGGAAACACCATATATTTT. As protein: CASSLVRDTTLSGNTIYF.

The count of this clone is one. The genes are TRBV4-3 and TRBJ1-2; 8 positions match TRBD1. J was trimmed by 4 bases and V by 2 bases; bases with no gene match: 9. This CDR3 is built from 16 residues. Per germline, CDR1 LGHNA and CDR2 YSLEER. CDR3 sequence: CASSQPGTGYPYGYTF. The CDR3 DNA reads as TGCGCCAGCAGCCAACCCGGGACAGGATACCCCTATGGCTACACCTTC.

The gene calls are TRBV6-5 and TRBJ1-2; D gene uncertain. Germline CDR1 and CDR2: MNHEY and SVGAGI. Trimming stripped 6 bases from V and 2 bases from J, with 10 bases between. The length of the CDR3 is 13 residues. This CDR3 is CASSHSPNYGYTF. Here the CDR3 DNA reads TGTGCCAGCAGCCATTCCCCCAACTATGGCTACACCTTC.

The chain uses TRBV7-8 and TRBJ1-5; a possible D gene is TRBD1 (6 bases). This CDR3 has 14 amino acids. Germline V lookup: CDR1 SGHVS, CDR2 FQNEAQ. Trimming left V 2 bases short and J 4 bases short, with 9 bases between. CDR3 in DNA: TGTGCCAGCAGCTTACAGGGGTTAAATCAGCCCCAGCATTTT. Its translation is CASSLQGLNQPQHF.

This clone has a handful of counts. The V gene is TRBV3-1 (or the pseudogene TRBV3-2), the J gene TRBJ2-5; TRBD2 is a possible D gene (6 bases). This CDR3 region has 13 residues. V lost 7 bases, J lost 1 base, and 10 bases lay in between. Looked up from germline, CDR1 is LGHDT and CDR2 is YNNKEL (reference sequence). The CDR3 sequence is CASTAGTQETQYF. For the CDR3, the DNA is TGTGCCAGCACGGCGGGGACCCAAGAGACCCAGTACTTC.

The rearrangement uses TRBV7-2 and TRBJ2-3; TRBD1 is a possible D gene (5 bases). V lost 3 bases and J lost 2, with 15 bases in between. The CDR3 has 16 residues. The germline V gene has CDR1 SGHTA and CDR2 FQGNSA. The CDR3 nucleotides read TGTGCCAGCAGCTTGGAAGGGGTGGGCCACACAGATACGCAGTATTTT. Its translation: CASSLEGVGHTDTQYF.

V gene TRBV14 combines with J gene TRBJ2-1; D perhaps matches TRBD2 (6 bases). Trimming took 3 bases from V and 2 from J, leaving 20 bases between them. Germline loops: CDR1 SGHDN, CDR2 FVKESK. CDR3 size: 18 residues. Here the CDR3 reads CASSHRLMVGGPYNEQFF. The DNA of the CDR3 is TGTGCCAGCAGCCACCGACTTATGGTCGGGGGACCCTACAATGAGCAGTTCTTC.

The CDR3 DNA sequence: TGTGCCAGCAGCTTAGACGCCGGGGGATCCTACGAGCAGTACTTC. Translated: CASSLDAGGSYEQYF. The genes are TRBV7-2 and TRBJ2-7, with TRBD2 as a possible D gene (6 bases). The germline gives CDR1 SGHTA, CDR2 FQGNSA. With 1 base removed from V and 1 base from J, the gap between germline ends came to 11 bases. This CDR3 spans 15 amino acids.

This clone appeared a single time. DNA for the CDR3: TGTGCCAGCAGCATAGGCGGCAACCAAGAGACCCAGTACTTC. Translated, it gives CASSIGGNQETQYF. This rearrangement joins TRBV9 to TRBJ2-5, with D unclear. Germline V CDR1 and CDR2: SGDLS, YYNGEE. The CDR3 spans 14 residues. V lost 4 bases to trimming and J lost 0 bases, with 10 bases between them. The full variable domain, with the rest looked up from reference TRBV9 and TRBJ2-5, is DSGVTQTPKHLITATGQRVTLRCSPRSGDLSVYWYQQSLDQGLQFLIQYYNGEERAKGNILERFSAQQFPDLHSELNLSSLELGDSALYFCASSIGGNQETQYFGPGTRLLVL.

This chain joins TRBV7-6 and TRBJ1-6; 9 positions agree with TRBD1. Trimming at V came to 5 bases and at J to 6 bases, leaving 8 bases not matched to a gene. This CDR3 spans 16 amino acids. Germline V CDR1 and CDR2: SGHVS, FNYEAQ. CDR3 bases: TGTGCCAGCAGCCCGAGGACAGGGGCGCGTAATTCACCCCTCCACTTT. Protein product: CASSPRTGARNSPLHF.

This chain joins TRBV14 and TRBJ1-4; 12 nucleotides agree with TRBD1. This CDR3 spans 18 amino acids. V lost 4 bases, J lost 8 bases, and 14 bases stayed unmatched. Looked up from germline, CDR1 is SGHDN and CDR2 is FVKESK. The CDR3 is CASSRIGTGGDPGEKLFF. The DNA of the CDR3 is TGTGCCAGCAGCCGGATTGGGACAGGGGGCGACCCCGGGGAAAAACTGTTTTTT.

The chain employs TRBV6-2 or TRBV6-3 and TRBJ2-7; D might be TRBD2 (5 bases). V was shortened by 5 bases and J by 4 bases, with 18 bases between the two germline ends. CDR3 size: 15 residues. CDR1 is MNHEY, CDR2 SVGEGT, per germline. The CDR3 loop reads CASSRPLARLYEQYF. Written as DNA, the CDR3 is TGTGCCAGCAGTCGGCCCCTAGCCAGGCTGTACGAGCAGTACTTC.

The rearrangement links TRBV28 to TRBJ1-3; the D gene is possibly TRBD1 (5 bases). Trimming took 5 bases from V and 0 from J, leaving 8 bases between them. Germline assignment: CDR1 MDHEN and CDR2 SYDVKM. This CDR3 spans 14 amino acids. CDR3 sequence (DNA): TGTGCCAGCAGTACAGGTTTCTCTGGAAACACCATATATTTT. Protein: CASSTGFSGNTIYF.

The chain is built from TRBV27 and TRBJ2-7, with D unresolved. Deletions cut 2 bases from V and 2 bases from J, with 13 bases between. The germline gives CDR1 MNHEY, CDR2 SMNVEV (reference sequence). The CDR3 has 15 amino acids. The chain's CDR3 is CASSLSSGQTYEQYF. The CDR3 bases are TGTGCCAGCAGTTTAAGTTCAGGTCAAACCTACGAGCAGTACTTC.

The chain combines TRBV19 with TRBJ1-1; maybe TRBD1 (6 bases). Germline assignment: CDR1 LNHDA and CDR2 SQIVND (reference sequence). V lost 5 bases and J lost 6, with 13 bases in between. The CDR3 extends over 13 amino acids. CDR3 DNA: TGTGCCAGTAGTGATAGGGGGAGGGCTGAAGCTTTCTTT. Translating gives CASSDRGRAEAFF.

This clone occurred a few times. The chain employs TRBV6-6 and TRBJ2-5; perhaps TRBD2 as D (6 bases). The germline V gene has CDR1 MNHNY and CDR2 SVGAGI (reference sequence). The CDR3 has 13 residues. Trimming took off 6 bases at V and 3 bases at J, with 11 bases between the two ends. The DNA for the CDR3 is TGTGCCAGCAGAACGACGGGAGAAGAGACCCAGTACTTC. This gives the protein CASRTTGEETQYF.

The chain couples TRBV7-2 to TRBJ2-2; the D gene is possibly TRBD2 (5 bases). The CDR3 totals 15 residues. V gave up 2 bases and J gave up 8 bases, with 15 bases separating them. Germline V gene lookup returns CDR1 SGHTA and CDR2 FQGNSA. This CDR3 is CASSLTGSEGGELFF. CDR3 bases: TGTGCCAGCAGCTTAACGGGGTCCGAAGGGGGGGAGCTGTTTTTT.

This chain joins TRBV11-1 and TRBJ2-1; a weak D match, TRBD2 (5 bases). CDR1 and CDR2 from the germline V gene are SGHAT and FQDESV (reference sequence). This CDR3 spans 16 amino acids. Trimming pared 1 base from V and 5 bases from J, leaving 15 bases between. CDR3 in DNA: TGTGCCAGCAGCTTAGTACCCCGGAAGAGGGACAATGAGCAGTTCTTC. This gives the protein CASSLVPRKRDNEQFF.

J is TRBJ2-7 and V is TRBV7-2; D is unclear. Trimming left V 1 base short and J 9 bases short, with 7 bases between. The CDR3 consists of 11 residues. Germline CDR1 SGHTA, CDR2 FQGNSA. The CDR3 loop is CASSLGGGQYF. In DNA form, the CDR3 reads TGTGCCAGCAGCTTAGGAGGCGGGCAGTACTTC.

The chain carries TRBV3-1 (or the pseudogene TRBV3-2) and TRBJ1-3; no clear D. Deletions cut 4 bases from V and 0 bases from J, with 10 bases between. Germline V CDR1 and CDR2: LGHDT, YNNKEL (reference sequence). The CDR3 extends over 15 amino acids. CDR3 in amino acids: CASSPRASSGNTIYF. The CDR3 nucleotides are TGTGCCAGCAGCCCGAGGGCGAGCTCTGGAAACACCATATATTTT.

The chain joins TRBV10-3 to TRBJ1-1, with D hard to call. V dropped 6 bases and J dropped 1 base, with 15 bases sitting between them. CDR3 size: 15 residues. Per germline, CDR1 ENHRY and CDR2 SYGVKD. CDR3 DNA sequence: TGTGCCATCAGCGACACGAAGAGGGCGAACACTGAAGCTTTCTTT. Amino acids: CAISDTKRANTEAFF.

The chain carries TRBV28 and TRBJ1-4; 12 bases are shared with TRBD1. This CDR3 contains 18 residues. The V and J ends lost 1 base and 8 bases, in that order; junction bases with no gene match: 11. Looked up from germline, CDR1 is MDHEN and CDR2 is SYDVKM. CDR3 in amino acids: CASSLFGTGGPPDEKLFF. The CDR3 DNA is TGTGCCAGCAGTTTATTCGGGACAGGGGGCCCCCCTGACGAAAAACTGTTTTTT.

This chain links TRBV30 with TRBJ2-1, with 9 positions matching TRBD1. The CDR3 has 13 amino acids. V was clipped by 7 bases and J by 6 bases; unmatched bases: 7. Germline lookup yields CDR1 GTSNPN and CDR2 SVGIG (reference sequence). Written as DNA, the CDR3 is TGTGCCTCCACAGGACAGGGGAGCAATGAGCAGTTCTTC. It is translated as CASTGQGSNEQFF.

The J gene is TRBJ1-6, the V gene TRBV28, with D possibly being TRBD1 (5 bases). The V end lost 5 bases, the J end lost 7 bases, and 21 bases lay between the germline ends. Germline values: CDR1 MDHEN, CDR2 SYDVKM. This CDR3 contains 17 residues. CDR3 in amino acids: CASSIQQGPHTNSPLHF. The CDR3 nucleotides read TGTGCCAGCAGTATCCAGCAGGGCCCTCACACCAATTCACCCCTCCACTTT. Full variable domain (rest looked up from reference TRBV28 and TRBJ1-6): DVKVTQSSRYLVKRTGEKVFLECVQDMDHENMFWYRQDPGLGLRLIYFSYDVKMKEKGDIPEGYSVSREKKERFSLILESASTNQTSMYLCASSIQQGPHTNSPLHFGNGTRLTVT.

The J gene is TRBJ1-2, the V gene TRBV7-9, with 7 positions matching TRBD1. Germline CDR1 reads SEHNR; CDR2 reads FQNEAQ (reference sequence). The CDR3 loop spans 14 amino acids. J lost 0 bases, V lost 5 bases, and 3 bases had no gene match. DNA of the CDR3: TGTGCCAGCAGCAATCAGGGGGCTAACTATGGCTACACCTTC. Translation gives CASSNQGANYGYTF.

The gene calls are TRBV5-4 and TRBJ1-1, with 7 bases fitting TRBD1. Germline CDR1 SGHNT, CDR2 YYREEE (reference sequence). After removal of 0 bases from V and 11 bases from J, the junction contained 7 bases not matched to a gene. The CDR3 contains 13 residues. This CDR3 reads CASSLDNDREAFF. CDR3 bases: TGTGCCAGCAGCTTGGATAACGACAGGGAGGCTTTCTTT.

The chain is built from TRBV7-2 and TRBJ1-6; D unclear. The ends were cut back, 4 bases at V and 11 bases at J, with 15 bases in the middle. From germline, CDR1 is SGHTA and CDR2 FQGNSA. The CDR3 is 14 amino acids. DNA for the CDR3: TGTGCCAGCAGCTCTCTCCCTCAAGTAGCACCCCTCCACTTT. Its protein product is CASSSLPQVAPLHF.

The chain recombines TRBV28 with TRBJ2-7; 9 nucleotides match TRBD1. V shed 3 bases and J 3 bases; nucleotides not matched to a gene: 6. CDR3 length equals 15 residues. CDR1 and CDR2 (germline): MDHEN, SYDVKM. The CDR3 DNA sequence: TGTGCCAGCAGTTTTCATGGGACAGGGAACTACGAGCAGTACTTC. It yields the protein CASSFHGTGNYEQYF. The full variable domain, in which reference TRBV28 and TRBJ2-7 provide the parts outside the CDR3, is DVKVTQSSRYLVKRTGEKVFLECVQDMDHENMFWYRQDPGLGLRLIYFSYDVKMKEKGDIPEGYSVSREKKERFSLILESASTNQTSMYLCASSFHGTGNYEQYFGPGTRLTVT.